This T cell receptor (beta chain) comes out of a study of shared T cell receptors in the human thymus. Germline V CDR1 and CDR2: LNHDA, SQIVND (reference sequence). V was clipped by 2 bases and J by 3 bases, with 16 bases between them. This CDR3 comprises 16 residues. The table came from immunoSEQ multiplex PCR; TCRdb's copy has only in-frame clones and leaves some out. The sample has approximately 400,000 clones; about 95% are singletons. The sample comprised thymocytes. This TCR derives from a human donor. The chain has TRBV19 and TRBJ1-2, with TRBD1 as a possible D gene (6 bases). CDR3 residues: CASSIRAEWTDYGYTF. For the CDR3, the DNA is TGTGCCAGTAGTATAAGGGCGGAGTGGACAGACTATGGCTACACCTTC. The full variable domain, rest sourced from reference TRBV19 and TRBJ1-2, is DGGITQSPKYLFRKEGQNVTLSCEQNLNHDAMYWYRQDPGQGLRLIYYSQIVNDFQKGDIAEGYSVSREKKESFPLTVTSAQKNPTAFYLCASSIRAEWTDYGYTFGSGTRLTVV.